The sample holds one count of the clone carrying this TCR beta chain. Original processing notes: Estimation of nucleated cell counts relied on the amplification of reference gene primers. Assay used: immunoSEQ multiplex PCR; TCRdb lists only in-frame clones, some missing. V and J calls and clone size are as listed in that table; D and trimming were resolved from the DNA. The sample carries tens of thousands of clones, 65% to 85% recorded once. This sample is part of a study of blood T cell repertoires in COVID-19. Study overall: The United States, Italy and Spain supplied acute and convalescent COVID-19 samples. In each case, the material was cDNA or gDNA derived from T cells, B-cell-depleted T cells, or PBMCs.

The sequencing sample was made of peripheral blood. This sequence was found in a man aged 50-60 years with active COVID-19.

The CDR3 DNA is TGCAGCGTTGAAGGCGCCCGACAGGGGGGTTTCTATGGCTACACCTTC. Residues: CSVEGARQGGFYGYTF. The chain recombines TRBV29-1 with TRBJ1-2; TRBD1 agrees at 9 bases. The length of the CDR3 is 16 residues. V lost 1 base, J lost 4 bases, and 10 bases stayed unmatched. Per the germline V gene, CDR1 is SQVTM and CDR2 is ANQGSEA.